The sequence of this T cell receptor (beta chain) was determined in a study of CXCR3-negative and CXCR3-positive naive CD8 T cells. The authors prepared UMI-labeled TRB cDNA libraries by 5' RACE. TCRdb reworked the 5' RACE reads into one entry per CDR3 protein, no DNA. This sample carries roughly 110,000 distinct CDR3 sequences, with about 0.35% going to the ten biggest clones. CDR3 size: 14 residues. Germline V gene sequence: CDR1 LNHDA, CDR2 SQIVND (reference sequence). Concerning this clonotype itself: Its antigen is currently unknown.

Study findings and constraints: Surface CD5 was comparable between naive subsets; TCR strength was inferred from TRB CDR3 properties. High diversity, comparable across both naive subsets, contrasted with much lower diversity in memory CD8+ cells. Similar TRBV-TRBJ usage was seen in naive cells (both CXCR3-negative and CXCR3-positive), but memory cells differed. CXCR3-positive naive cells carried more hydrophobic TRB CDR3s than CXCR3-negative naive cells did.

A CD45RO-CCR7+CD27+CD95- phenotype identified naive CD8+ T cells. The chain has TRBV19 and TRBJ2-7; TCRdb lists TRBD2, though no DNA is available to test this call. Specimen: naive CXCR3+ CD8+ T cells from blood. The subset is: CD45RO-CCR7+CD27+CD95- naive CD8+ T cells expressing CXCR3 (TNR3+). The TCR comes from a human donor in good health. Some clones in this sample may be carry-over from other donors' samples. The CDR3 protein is CASSIWLVSGEQYF.